Below, 5 T cell receptor beta chains from the same sample are listed, as sequenced in a study of OX40 agonist ivuxolimab in advanced cancers. Profiled with immunoSEQ multiplex PCR; TCRdb holds only in-frame clones, not every one. The data hold approximately 13,000 clones, with 70% to 85% observed a single time. Sequencing used CD4+ or CD8+ T cells sorted from blood, obtained in a trial of the OX40 agonist ivuxolimab. Receptor source: an adult with an advanced solid tumor such as melanoma, head and neck, liver or kidney cancer.

The chain couples TRBV7-6 to TRBJ1-1; D is possibly TRBD1 (5 bases). The CDR3 runs to 15 residues. Trimming removed 1 base at V and 4 bases at J, with 13 bases between. Germline V gene lookup returns CDR1 SGHVS and CDR2 FNYEAQ. Written as DNA, the CDR3 is TGTGCCAGCAGCTTAGGGCTCTCGAGGGGCACTGAAGCTTTCTTT. Residues: CASSLGLSRGTEAFF.

The chain employs TRBV10-3 and TRBJ2-7, with TRBD1 matching over 7 bases. Germline V CDR1 and CDR2: ENHRY, SYGVKD. This CDR3 spans 15 amino acids. The V segment lost 6 bases and the J segment 2 bases; nucleotides outside the gene matches: 10. The CDR3 protein is CAIREPGQKAYEQYF. The CDR3, as DNA: TGTGCCATCAGGGAGCCGGGACAGAAAGCCTACGAGCAGTACTTC.

The rearrangement joins TRBV6-1 to TRBJ1-3; tentative D call: TRBD1 (5 bases). The CDR3 is made up of 13 amino acids. V lost 6 bases, J lost 2 bases, and 8 bases lay in between. Germline V gene lookup returns CDR1 MNHNS and CDR2 SASEGT. The CDR3 DNA reads as TGTGCCAGCAGGGGGGTAACTGGAAACACCATATATTTT. Its translation: CASRGVTGNTIYF.

This chain joins TRBV5-4 and TRBJ2-7, with TRBD1 as a possible D gene (5 bases). CDR1 is SGHNT and CDR2 is YYREEE in the germline V gene (reference sequence). This CDR3 has 15 amino acids. Between the trimmed V and J ends, which lost 0 bases and 0 bases, there was a span of 10 bases. The CDR3 DNA reads as TGTGCCAGCAGCTTGGACAGGACGCTCTCCTACGAGCAGTACTTC. Translating it yields CASSLDRTLSYEQYF.

This clone was picked up a small number of times. V and J are TRBV5-1 and TRBJ2-7; 9 nucleotides align to TRBD1. Germline V gene sequence: CDR1 SGHRS, CDR2 YFSETQ. Germline trimming cut 4 bases from V and 4 bases from J; bases unmatched to any gene: 3. The CDR3 sequence is 13 residues long. The DNA of the CDR3 is TGCGCCAGCAGCCTGGACAGGGGATACGAGCAGTACTTC. It codes for CASSLDRGYEQYF.